This T cell receptor (beta chain) was sequenced during a study of CD8 T cells in ankylosing spondylitis. To note about this clonotype: Antigen: not known.

Study-level results: Among TCR beta sequences, a motif of eight highly homologous variants appeared characteristic of ankylosing spondylitis blood.

In TCRdb, the 5' RACE reads were re-called with MiXCR into one record per CDR3 protein. This table holds around 430,000 distinct CDR3 sequences, 17% found once. Germline V gene data show CDR1 as LGHNA and CDR2 as YSLEER. The length of the CDR3 is 16 residues. J was trimmed by 3 bases and V by 1 base; bases with no gene match: 5. The specimen sequenced was blood, either unsorted or a sorted T cell fraction (not recorded which). The receptor was isolated from a male donor with ankylosing spondylitis. The chain joins TRBV4-3 to TRBJ2-1, with 8 positions matching TRBD2. The CDR3 is CASSQGASGSYNEQFF. The CDR3 coding sequence is TGCGCCAGCAGCCAAGGAGCGAGCGGGAGCTACAATGAGCAGTTCTTC.